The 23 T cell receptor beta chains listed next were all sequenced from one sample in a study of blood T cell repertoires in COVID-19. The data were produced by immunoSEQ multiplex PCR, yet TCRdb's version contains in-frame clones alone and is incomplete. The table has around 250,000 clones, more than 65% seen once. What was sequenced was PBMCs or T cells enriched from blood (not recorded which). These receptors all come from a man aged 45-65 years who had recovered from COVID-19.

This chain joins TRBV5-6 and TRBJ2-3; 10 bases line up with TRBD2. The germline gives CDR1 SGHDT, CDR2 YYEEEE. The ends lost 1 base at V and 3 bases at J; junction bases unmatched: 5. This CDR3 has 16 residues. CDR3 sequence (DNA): TGTGCCAGCAGCTTGACTAGCGGGGCAAGAACAGATACGCAGTATTTT. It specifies CASSLTSGARTDTQYF. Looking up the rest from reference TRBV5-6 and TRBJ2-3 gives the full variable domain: DAGVTQSPTHLIKTRGQQVTLRCSPKSGHDTVSWYQQALGQGPQFIFQYYEEEERQRGNFPDRFSGHQFPNYSSELNVNALLLGDSALYLCASSLTSGARTDTQYFGPGTRLTVL.

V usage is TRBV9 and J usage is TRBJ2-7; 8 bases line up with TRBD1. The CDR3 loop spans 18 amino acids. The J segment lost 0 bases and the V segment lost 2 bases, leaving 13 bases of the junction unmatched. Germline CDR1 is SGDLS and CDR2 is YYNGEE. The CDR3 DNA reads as TGTGCCAGCAGCGTCTCAGACACCGCCGGGACAGGCTCCTACGAGCAGTACTTC. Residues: CASSVSDTAGTGSYEQYF.

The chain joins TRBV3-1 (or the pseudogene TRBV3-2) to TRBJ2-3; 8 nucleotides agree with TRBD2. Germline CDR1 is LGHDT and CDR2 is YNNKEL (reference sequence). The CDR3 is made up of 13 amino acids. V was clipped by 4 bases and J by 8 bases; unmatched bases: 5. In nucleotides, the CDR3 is TGTGCCAGCAGCCCCCTTCTAGCGGGTACGCAGTATTTT. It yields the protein CASSPLLAGTQYF.

The CDR3 DNA follows: TGCGCCAGCAGCGCGACAGGGGCAGGCCTGGCCTACGAGCAGTACTTC. It is translated as CASSATGAGLAYEQYF. The chain combines TRBV5-1 with TRBJ2-7; 8 nucleotides align to TRBD1. Germline CDR1 and CDR2: SGHRS and YFSETQ. The CDR3 is made up of 16 amino acids. J was trimmed by 2 bases and V by 4 bases; bases with no gene match: 11.

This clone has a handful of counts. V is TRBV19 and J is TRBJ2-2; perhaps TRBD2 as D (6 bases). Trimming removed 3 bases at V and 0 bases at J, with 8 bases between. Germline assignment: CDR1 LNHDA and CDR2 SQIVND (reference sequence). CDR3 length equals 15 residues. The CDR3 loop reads CASSIGGTNTGELFF. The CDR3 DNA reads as TGTGCCAGTAGTATCGGCGGGACGAACACCGGGGAGCTGTTTTTT.

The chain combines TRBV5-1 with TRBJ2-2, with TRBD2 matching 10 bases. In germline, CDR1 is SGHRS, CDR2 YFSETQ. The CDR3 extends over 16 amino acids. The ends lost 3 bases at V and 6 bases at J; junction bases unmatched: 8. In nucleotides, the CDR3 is TGCGCCAGCAGCTCATCCGCGGGGACTAGCGCCGGGGAGCTGTTTTTT. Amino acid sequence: CASSSSAGTSAGELFF.

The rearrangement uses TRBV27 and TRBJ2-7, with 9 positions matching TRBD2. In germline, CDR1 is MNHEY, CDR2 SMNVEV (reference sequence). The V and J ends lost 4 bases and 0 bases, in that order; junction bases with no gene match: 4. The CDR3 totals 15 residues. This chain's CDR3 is CASSWSGRNSYEQYF. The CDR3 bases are TGTGCCAGCAGTTGGAGCGGGAGGAACTCCTACGAGCAGTACTTC.

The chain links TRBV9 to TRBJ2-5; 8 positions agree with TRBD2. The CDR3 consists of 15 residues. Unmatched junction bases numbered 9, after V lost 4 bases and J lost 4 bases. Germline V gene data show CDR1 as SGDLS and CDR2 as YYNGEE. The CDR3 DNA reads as TGTGCCAGCAGCCTCGGGGTAGCGGGACTAGAGACCCAGTACTTC. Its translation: CASSLGVAGLETQYF.

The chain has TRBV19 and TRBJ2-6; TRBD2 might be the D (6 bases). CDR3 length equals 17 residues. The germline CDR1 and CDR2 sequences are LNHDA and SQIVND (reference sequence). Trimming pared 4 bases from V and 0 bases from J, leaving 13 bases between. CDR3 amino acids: CASSTSAGNSGANVLTF. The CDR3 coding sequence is TGTGCCAGTAGTACCTCGGCGGGGAACTCTGGGGCCAACGTCCTGACTTTC. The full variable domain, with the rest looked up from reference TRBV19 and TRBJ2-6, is DGGITQSPKYLFRKEGQNVTLSCEQNLNHDAMYWYRQDPGQGLRLIYYSQIVNDFQKGDIAEGYSVSREKKESFPLTVTSAQKNPTAFYLCASSTSAGNSGANVLTFGAGSRLTVL.

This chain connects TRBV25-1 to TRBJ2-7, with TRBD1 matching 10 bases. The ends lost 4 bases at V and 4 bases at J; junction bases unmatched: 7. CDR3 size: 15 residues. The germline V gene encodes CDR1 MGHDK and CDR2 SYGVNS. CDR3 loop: CASSATRDRGYEQYF. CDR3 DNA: TGTGCCAGCAGTGCCACCCGGGACAGGGGTTACGAGCAGTACTTC.

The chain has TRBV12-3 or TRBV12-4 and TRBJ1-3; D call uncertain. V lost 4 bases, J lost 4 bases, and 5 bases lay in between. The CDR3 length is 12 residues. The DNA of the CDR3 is TGTGCCAGCAGTTCGTTCGGAAACACCATATATTTT. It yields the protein CASSSFGNTIYF.

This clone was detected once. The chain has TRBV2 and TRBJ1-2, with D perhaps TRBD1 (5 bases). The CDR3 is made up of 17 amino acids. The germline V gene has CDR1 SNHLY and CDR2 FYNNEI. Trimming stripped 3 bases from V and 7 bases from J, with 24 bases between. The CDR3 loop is CASSEGGGRLVGSGYTF. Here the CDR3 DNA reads TGTGCCAGCAGTGAGGGGGGTGGCAGGCTGGTAGGGTCTGGCTACACCTTC.

The CDR3 nucleotides read TGTGCCAGCAGTTTATTGTCAGGGCACGAGCAGTACTTC. Protein product: CASSLLSGHEQYF. The chain links TRBV12-3 or TRBV12-4 to TRBJ2-7; perhaps TRBD1 as D (5 bases). This CDR3 is 13 amino acids long. V lost 2 bases to trimming and J lost 5 bases, with 10 bases between them.

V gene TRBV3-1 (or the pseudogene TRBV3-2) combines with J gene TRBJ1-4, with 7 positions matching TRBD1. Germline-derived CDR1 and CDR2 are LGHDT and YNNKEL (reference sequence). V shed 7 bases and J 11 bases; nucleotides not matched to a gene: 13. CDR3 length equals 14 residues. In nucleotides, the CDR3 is TGTGCCAGCAACCCGACACCGACAGGGACTAAACTGTTTTTT. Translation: CASNPTPTGTKLFF.

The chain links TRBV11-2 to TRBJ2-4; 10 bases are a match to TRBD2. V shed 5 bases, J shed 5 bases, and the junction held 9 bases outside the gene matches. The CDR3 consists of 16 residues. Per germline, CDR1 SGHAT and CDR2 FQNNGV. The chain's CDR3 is CASSPMTSGWENIQYF. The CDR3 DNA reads TGTGCCAGCAGCCCGATGACTAGCGGGTGGGAAAACATTCAGTACTTC.

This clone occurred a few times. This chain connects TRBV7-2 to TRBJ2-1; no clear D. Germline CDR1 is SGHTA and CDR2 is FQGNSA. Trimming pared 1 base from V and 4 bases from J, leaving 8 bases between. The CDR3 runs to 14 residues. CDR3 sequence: CASSLVASYNEQFF. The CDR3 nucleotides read TGTGCCAGCAGCTTAGTAGCCAGTTACAATGAGCAGTTCTTC. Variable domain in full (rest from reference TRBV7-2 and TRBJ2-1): GAGVSQSPSNKVTEKGKDVELRCDPISGHTALYWYRQSLGQGLEFLIYFQGNSAPDKSGLPSDRFSAERTGGSVSTLTIQRTQQEDSAVYLCASSLVASYNEQFFGPGTRLTVL.

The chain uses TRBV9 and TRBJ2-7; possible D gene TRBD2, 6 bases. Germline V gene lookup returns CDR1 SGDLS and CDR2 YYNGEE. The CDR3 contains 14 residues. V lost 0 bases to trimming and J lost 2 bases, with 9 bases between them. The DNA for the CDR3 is TGTGCCAGCAGCGTAGGCGGGATTACCTACGAGCAGTACTTC. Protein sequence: CASSVGGITYEQYF. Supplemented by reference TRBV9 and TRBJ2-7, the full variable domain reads DSGVTQTPKHLITATGQRVTLRCSPRSGDLSVYWYQQSLDQGLQFLIQYYNGEERAKGNILERFSAQQFPDLHSELNLSSLELGDSALYFCASSVGGITYEQYFGPGTRLTVT.

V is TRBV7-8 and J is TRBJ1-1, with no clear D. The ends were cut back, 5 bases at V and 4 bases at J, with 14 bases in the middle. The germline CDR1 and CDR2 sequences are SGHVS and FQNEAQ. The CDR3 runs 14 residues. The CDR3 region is CASSRGRRTTEAFF. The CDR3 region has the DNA TGTGCCAGCAGCCGAGGTAGGAGAACCACTGAAGCTTTCTTT.

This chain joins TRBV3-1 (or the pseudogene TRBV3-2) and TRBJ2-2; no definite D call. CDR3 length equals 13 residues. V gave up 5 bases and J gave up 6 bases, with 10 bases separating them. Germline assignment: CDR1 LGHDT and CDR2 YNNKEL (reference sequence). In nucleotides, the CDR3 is TGTGCCAGCAGCTTACAGTGGGCCGGGGAGCTGTTTTTT. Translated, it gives CASSLQWAGELFF.

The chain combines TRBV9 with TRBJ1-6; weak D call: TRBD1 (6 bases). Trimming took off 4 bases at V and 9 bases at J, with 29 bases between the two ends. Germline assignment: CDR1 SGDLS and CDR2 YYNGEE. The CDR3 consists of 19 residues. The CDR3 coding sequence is TGTGCCAGCAGCCAGACACCTAAAAGTTTGACAGGCTACAGTTCACCCCTCCACTTT. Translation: CASSQTPKSLTGYSSPLHF.

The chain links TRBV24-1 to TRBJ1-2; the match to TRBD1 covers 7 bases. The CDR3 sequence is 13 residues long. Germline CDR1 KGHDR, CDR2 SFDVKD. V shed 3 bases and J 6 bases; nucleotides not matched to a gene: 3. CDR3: CATSDKQGNGYTF. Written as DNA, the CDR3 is TGTGCCACCAGTGATAAACAGGGGAATGGCTACACCTTC.

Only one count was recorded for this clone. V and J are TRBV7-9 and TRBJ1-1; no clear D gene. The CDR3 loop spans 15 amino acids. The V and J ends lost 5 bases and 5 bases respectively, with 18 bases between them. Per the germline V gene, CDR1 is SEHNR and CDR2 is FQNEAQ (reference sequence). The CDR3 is CASSPPGGGGTEAFF. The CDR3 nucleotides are TGTGCCAGCAGCCCTCCCGGAGGCGGAGGTACTGAAGCTTTCTTT.

The CDR3 region has the DNA TGTGCCAGCAGCGTAGTAGGACTAGGTAGGGATACGCAGTATTTT. Its translation: CASSVVGLGRDTQYF. The chain carries TRBV9 and TRBJ2-3; 7 nucleotides match TRBD2. CDR3 length equals 15 residues. Germline lookup yields CDR1 SGDLS and CDR2 YYNGEE. V dropped 0 bases and J dropped 6; count of bases not matched to a gene: 7.